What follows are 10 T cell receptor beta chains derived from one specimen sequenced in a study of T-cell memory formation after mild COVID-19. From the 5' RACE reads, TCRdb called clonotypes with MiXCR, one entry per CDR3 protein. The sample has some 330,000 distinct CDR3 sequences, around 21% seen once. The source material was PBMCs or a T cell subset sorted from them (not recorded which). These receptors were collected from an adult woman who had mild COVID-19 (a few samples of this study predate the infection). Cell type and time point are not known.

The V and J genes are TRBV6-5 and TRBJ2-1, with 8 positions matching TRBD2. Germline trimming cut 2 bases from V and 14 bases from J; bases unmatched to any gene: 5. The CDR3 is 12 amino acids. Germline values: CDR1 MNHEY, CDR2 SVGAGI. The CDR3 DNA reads TGTGCCAGCAGTTACGCGCGGGGGGTAGAGTTCTTC. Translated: CASSYARGVEFF.

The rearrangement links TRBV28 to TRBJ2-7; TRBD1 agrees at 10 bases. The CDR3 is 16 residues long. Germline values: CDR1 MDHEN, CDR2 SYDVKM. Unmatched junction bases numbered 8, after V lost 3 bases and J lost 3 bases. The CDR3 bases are TGTGCCAGCAGTTTGACGGGACAGGGGTTTATCTACGAGCAGTACTTC. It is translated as CASSLTGQGFIYEQYF.

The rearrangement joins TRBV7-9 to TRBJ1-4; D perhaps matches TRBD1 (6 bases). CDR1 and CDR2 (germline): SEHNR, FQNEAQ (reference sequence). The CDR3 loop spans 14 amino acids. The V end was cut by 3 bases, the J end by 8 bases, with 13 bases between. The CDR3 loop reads CASSLRQGKEKLFF. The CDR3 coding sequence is TGTGCCAGCAGCTTGAGGCAGGGGAAAGAAAAACTGTTTTTT. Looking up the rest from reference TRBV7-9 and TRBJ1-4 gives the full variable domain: DTGVSQNPRHKITKRGQNVTFRCDPISEHNRLYWYRQTLGQGPEFLTYFQNEAQLEKSRLLSDRFSAERPKGSFSTLEIQRTEQGDSAMYLCASSLRQGKEKLFFGSGTQLSVL.

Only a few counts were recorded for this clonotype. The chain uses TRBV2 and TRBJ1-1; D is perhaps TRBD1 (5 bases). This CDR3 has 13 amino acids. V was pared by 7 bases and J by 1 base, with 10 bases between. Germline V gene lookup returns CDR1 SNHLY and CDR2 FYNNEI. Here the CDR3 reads CASTRGENTEAFF. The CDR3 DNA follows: TGTGCCAGCACCCGAGGGGAGAACACTGAAGCTTTCTTT.

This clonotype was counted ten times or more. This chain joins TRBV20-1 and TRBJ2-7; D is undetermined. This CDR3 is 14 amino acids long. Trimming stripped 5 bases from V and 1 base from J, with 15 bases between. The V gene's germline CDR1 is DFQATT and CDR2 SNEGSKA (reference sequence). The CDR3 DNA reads TGCAGTGCTGAGGACCTATCTAATTCCTACGAGCAGTACTTC. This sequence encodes CSAEDLSNSYEQYF.

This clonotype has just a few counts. This chain's CDR3 is CASSFRLAGSNEQFF. In DNA, the CDR3 is TGTGCCAGCAGCTTTAGACTAGCGGGAAGCAATGAGCAGTTCTTC. V usage is TRBV11-3 and J usage is TRBJ2-1, with 11 bases matching TRBD2. Germline CDR1 reads SGHNT; CDR2 reads YENEEA. The CDR3 is 15 residues long. After removal of 3 bases from V and 6 bases from J, the junction contained 4 bases not matched to a gene.

The CDR3 loop is CASSEGGLLYSNQPQHF. The DNA for the CDR3 is TGCGCCAGCAGCGAGGGAGGTCTACTCTATAGCAATCAGCCCCAGCATTTT. The chain has TRBV4-3 and TRBJ1-5; unclear D gene. Looked up from germline, CDR1 is LGHNA and CDR2 is YSLEER. Trimming took off 5 bases at V and 0 bases at J, with 17 bases between the two ends. The CDR3 length is 17 residues.

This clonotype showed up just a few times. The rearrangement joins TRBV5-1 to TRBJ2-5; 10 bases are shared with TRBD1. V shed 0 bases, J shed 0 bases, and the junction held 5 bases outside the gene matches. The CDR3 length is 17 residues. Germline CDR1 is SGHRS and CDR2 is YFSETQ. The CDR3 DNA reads TGCGCCAGCAGCTTGGTTCCGACAGGGGGCTACCAAGAGACCCAGTACTTC. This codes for CASSLVPTGGYQETQYF.

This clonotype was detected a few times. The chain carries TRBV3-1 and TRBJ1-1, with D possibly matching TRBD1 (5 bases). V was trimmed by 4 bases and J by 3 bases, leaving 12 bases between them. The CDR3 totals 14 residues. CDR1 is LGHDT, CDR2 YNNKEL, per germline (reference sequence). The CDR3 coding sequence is TGTGCCAGCAGCCCAGGGACCCGGGACACTGAAGCTTTCTTT. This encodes CASSPGTRDTEAFF.

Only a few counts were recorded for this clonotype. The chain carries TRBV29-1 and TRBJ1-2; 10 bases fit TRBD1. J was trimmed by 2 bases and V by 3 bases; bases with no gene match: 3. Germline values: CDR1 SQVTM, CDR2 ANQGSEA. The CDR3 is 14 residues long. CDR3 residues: CSVEKGQGNYGYTF. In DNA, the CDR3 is TGCAGCGTTGAGAAGGGACAGGGGAACTATGGCTACACCTTC.